One sample yielded the 27 T cell receptor beta chains listed below, sequenced in a study of T cell responses to AZD1222 COVID-19 vaccine. Method: immunoSEQ multiplex PCR; TCRdb's copy keeps in-frame clones and lacks some. The sample contains around 120,000 clones, roughly 91% of which appear only once. The sample was peripheral blood, taken 28 days after the second AZD1222 dose. All receptors come from an adult who received the AZD1222 COVID-19 vaccine.

The chain joins TRBV7-9 to TRBJ2-3, with 9 bases that match TRBD2. The CDR3 contains 15 residues. With 5 bases clipped from V and 4 bases from J, the junction kept 7 bases outside the gene matches. Per germline, CDR1 SEHNR and CDR2 FQNEAQ (reference sequence). The CDR3 loop is CASSPRGGAPDTQYF. CDR3 in DNA: TGTGCCAGCAGCCCCCGCGGGGGGGCCCCAGATACGCAGTATTTT.

This rearrangement joins TRBV27 to TRBJ2-5; TRBD1 matches 7 bases. The CDR3 loop spans 15 amino acids. Germline V CDR1 and CDR2: MNHEY, SMNVEV (reference sequence). V gave up 5 bases and J gave up 2 bases; unmatched junction bases: 8. DNA of the CDR3: TGTGCCAGCAGTATTCGGACAGGTTATCAAGAGACCCAGTACTTC. It translates to CASSIRTGYQETQYF.

This chain connects TRBV9 to TRBJ1-6; unclear D gene. Trimming removed 3 bases from V and 0 bases from J, with 10 bases in between. Germline V gives CDR1 SGDLS, CDR2 YYNGEE. The CDR3 is made up of 16 amino acids. This chain's CDR3 is CASSATASSYNSPLHF. DNA of the CDR3: TGTGCCAGCAGCGCTACAGCTAGCTCCTATAATTCACCCCTCCACTTT.

The chain joins TRBV7-8 to TRBJ2-2, with a tentative D call TRBD1 (6 bases). V was trimmed by 4 bases and J by 4 bases, leaving 13 bases between them. CDR1 SGHVS and CDR2 FQNEAQ come from the germline V gene. The CDR3 loop spans 15 amino acids. CDR3 loop: CASSSGQLRTGELFF. The CDR3 nucleotides read TGTGCCAGCAGCTCCGGACAGCTTCGCACCGGGGAGCTGTTTTTT.

The gene calls are TRBV5-6 and TRBJ1-5; D remains unclear. The V end was cut by 0 bases, the J end by 4 bases, with 14 bases between. This CDR3 comprises 16 residues. CDR1 SGHDT and CDR2 YYEEEE come from the germline V gene. CDR3 in amino acids: CASSLEVGGRNQPQHF. CDR3 nucleotides: TGTGCCAGCAGCTTGGAAGTCGGCGGCAGAAATCAGCCCCAGCATTTT.

The V gene is TRBV28, the J gene TRBJ1-2, with 7 bases that match TRBD1. V was clipped by 5 bases and J by 1 base; unmatched bases: 4. Germline V gene data show CDR1 as MDHEN and CDR2 as SYDVKM. This CDR3 has 14 amino acids. CDR3 sequence reads: CASSRDSSNYGYTF. The CDR3 bases are TGTGCCAGCAGTCGGGACAGTAGTAACTATGGCTACACCTTC.

The J gene is TRBJ1-4, the V gene TRBV4-1; D remains unclear. V was clipped by 5 bases and J by 5 bases, with 15 bases between them. The CDR3 extends over 15 amino acids. Germline-derived CDR1 and CDR2 are MGHRA and YSYEKL. The DNA for the CDR3 is TGCGCCAGCAGCGAACAAGGGTGGGGAAATGAAAAACTGTTTTTT. It specifies CASSEQGWGNEKLFF.

The rearrangement joins TRBV6-5 to TRBJ1-4, with D maybe TRBD1 (5 bases). The CDR3 totals 13 residues. Looked up from germline, CDR1 is MNHEY and CDR2 is SVGAGI. V lost 2 bases and J 7 bases, leaving 8 bases between the germline ends. The DNA of the CDR3 is TGTGCCAGCAGTTACCAGGGAGGTGAAAAACTGTTTTTT. Amino acids: CASSYQGGEKLFF.

The rearrangement uses TRBV2 and TRBJ2-7; no definite D call. Germline-derived CDR1 and CDR2 are SNHLY and FYNNEI. The V and J ends lost 3 bases and 3 bases respectively, with 9 bases between them. This CDR3 contains 13 residues. The CDR3 DNA reads as TGTGCCAGCAGTGATCGACTTATCTACGAGCAGTACTTC. It encodes CASSDRLIYEQYF.

V gene TRBV11-3 combines with J gene TRBJ1-1, with TRBD1 identical over 9 bases. Trimming removed 4 bases from V and 1 base from J; junction bases left unmatched: 16. The CDR3 contains 19 residues. Germline V gene lookup returns CDR1 SGHNT and CDR2 YENEEA. For the CDR3, the DNA is TGTGCCAGCAGCTCCCAGCGGGGGGTGCCGGGACAGGGGAACACTGAAGCTTTCTTT. Translation: CASSSQRGVPGQGNTEAFF. The full variable domain, with the rest looked up from reference TRBV11-3 and TRBJ1-1, is EAGVVQSPRYKIIEKKQPVAFWCNPISGHNTLYWYLQNLGQGPELLIRYENEEAVDDSQLPKDRFSAERLKGVDSTLKIQPAELGDSAVYLCASSSQRGVPGQGNTEAFFGQGTRLTVV.

This rearrangement joins TRBV19 to TRBJ2-7; 11 bases align to TRBD2. The J segment lost 4 bases and the V segment lost 5 bases, leaving 13 bases of the junction unmatched. Germline CDR1 is LNHDA and CDR2 is SQIVND (reference sequence). There are 17 residues in the CDR3. CDR3 residues: CASSSDREGLAGYEQYF. The CDR3 DNA sequence: TGTGCCAGTAGTTCGGACAGAGAAGGACTAGCGGGTTACGAGCAGTACTTC.

This chain uses TRBV6-2 or TRBV6-3 with TRBJ2-2; D perhaps matches TRBD2 (5 bases). The V end lost 3 bases, the J end lost 6 bases, and 11 bases lay between the germline ends. This CDR3 region has 14 residues. Per the germline V gene, CDR1 is MNHEY and CDR2 is SVGEGT. The CDR3, as DNA: TGTGCCAGCAGTTATCTAGCCCCGGCCGGGGAGCTGTTTTTT. It specifies CASSYLAPAGELFF.

The V gene is TRBV3-1 (or the pseudogene TRBV3-2), the J gene TRBJ1-2; unclear D gene. The germline gives CDR1 LGHDT, CDR2 YNNKEL (reference sequence). This CDR3 region has 14 residues. V shed 1 base and J shed 5 bases, with 11 bases lying between them. The CDR3 DNA reads TGTGCCAGCAGCCAAGCCGACATCACGTATGGCTACACCTTC. Amino acids: CASSQADITYGYTF.

The CDR3 nucleotides read TGTGCCACCAGCAGAGATCGGGGCGGGGAAGGCACAGATACGCAGTATTTT. This gives the protein CATSRDRGGEGTDTQYF. The chain combines TRBV15 with TRBJ2-3; possible D gene TRBD2, 6 bases. Germline-derived CDR1 and CDR2 are LNHNV and YYDKDF (reference sequence). V was clipped by 0 bases and J by 1 base, with 14 bases between them. This CDR3 contains 17 residues.

The genes are TRBV9 and TRBJ2-5; 8 bases map to TRBD1. V dropped 3 bases and J dropped 5; count of bases not matched to a gene: 9. Germline V gives CDR1 SGDLS, CDR2 YYNGEE. This CDR3 contains 15 residues. This CDR3 is CASSAGTGGRETQYF. Written as DNA, the CDR3 is TGTGCCAGCAGCGCAGGGACAGGCGGCCGGGAGACCCAGTACTTC.

The chain is built from TRBV7-9 and TRBJ1-1; unclear D gene. V was cut by 7 bases and J by 0 bases, with 9 bases left in between. The CDR3 extends over 13 amino acids. Germline CDR1 reads SEHNR; CDR2 reads FQNEAQ (reference sequence). The CDR3 loop is CASIYLLNTEAFF. The CDR3 nucleotides read TGTGCCAGCATTTATCTTCTGAACACTGAAGCTTTCTTT.

The CDR3 here is CASSSSGNSNQPQHF. CDR3 DNA sequence: TGTGCCAGCAGCTCTTCAGGGAATAGCAATCAGCCCCAGCATTTT. V gene TRBV7-8 combines with J gene TRBJ1-5, with D tentatively TRBD1 (5 bases). The CDR3 extends over 15 amino acids. V lost 4 bases and J lost 0, with 10 bases in between. Per the germline V gene, CDR1 is SGHVS and CDR2 is FQNEAQ.

The J gene is TRBJ1-5, the V gene TRBV28; 8 positions match TRBD1. There are 16 residues in the CDR3. The V gene's germline CDR1 is MDHEN and CDR2 SYDVKM. Trimming cost V 6 bases and J 4 bases; bases outside gene matches: 11. The CDR3 nucleotides read TGTGCCAGCAGCCCCATAGGGGGGACAGGAAATCAGCCCCAGCATTTT. Translated, it gives CASSPIGGTGNQPQHF.

J is TRBJ2-1 and V is TRBV5-6, with 7 bases aligning to TRBD2. V lost 2 bases and J lost 9; bases outside the gene matches: 8. The germline gives CDR1 SGHDT, CDR2 YYEEEE. This CDR3 is built from 14 residues. For the CDR3, the DNA is TGTGCCAGCAGCTTCCTGAGACTAGCCGGTGAGCAGTTCTTC. Amino acid sequence: CASSFLRLAGEQFF.

The chain uses TRBV5-1 and TRBJ1-5; D uncertain. Trimming stripped 2 bases from V and 5 bases from J, with 11 bases between. Germline loops: CDR1 SGHRS, CDR2 YFSETQ. This CDR3 region has 14 residues. CDR3 amino acids: CASSFSGLDQPQHF. CDR3 coding DNA: TGCGCCAGCAGCTTTTCAGGTCTGGATCAGCCCCAGCATTTT.

The chain's CDR3 is CAWSERGGVIGGYTF. The CDR3 DNA reads as TGTGCCTGGAGCGAAAGAGGGGGGGTTATTGGAGGCTACACCTTC. This rearrangement joins TRBV30 to TRBJ1-2; D perhaps matches TRBD1 (6 bases). Per the germline V gene, CDR1 is GTSNPN and CDR2 is SVGIG (reference sequence). Trimming removed 3 bases at V and 8 bases at J, with 22 bases between. The CDR3 extends over 15 amino acids.

This chain uses TRBV7-6 with TRBJ1-5; no reliable D call. The germline V gene encodes CDR1 SGHVS and CDR2 FNYEAQ. The CDR3 spans 13 residues. Trimming left V 2 bases short and J 5 bases short, with 7 bases between. CDR3: CASSLQEDQPQHF. The CDR3 DNA reads TGTGCCAGCAGCTTACAGGAGGATCAGCCCCAGCATTTT.

The chain combines TRBV19 with TRBJ2-2; tentative D call: TRBD2 (6 bases). The germline V gene encodes CDR1 LNHDA and CDR2 SQIVND (reference sequence). The CDR3 extends over 15 amino acids. V was shortened by 10 bases and J by 5 bases, with 20 bases between the two germline ends. CDR3 in amino acids: CATSKGGLGTGELFF. The CDR3 DNA sequence: TGTGCCACCTCTAAAGGAGGGTTAGGGACCGGGGAGCTGTTTTTT.

This chain uses TRBV4-1 with TRBJ1-4, with D possibly matching TRBD1 (5 bases). V lost 0 bases, J lost 6 bases, and 11 bases lay in between. The CDR3 runs to 15 residues. In germline, CDR1 is MGHRA, CDR2 YSYEKL. The CDR3 sequence: CASSQDRALHEKLFF. In DNA form, the CDR3 reads TGCGCCAGCAGCCAAGACAGGGCGTTACATGAAAAACTGTTTTTT.

This rearrangement joins TRBV29-1 to TRBJ1-3; D might be TRBD1 (6 bases). Per the germline V gene, CDR1 is SQVTM and CDR2 is ANQGSEA. V was clipped by 0 bases and J by 0 bases, with 15 bases between them. CDR3 length: 17 amino acids. CDR3 sequence: CSVEDRDKGPSGNTIYF. In DNA, the CDR3 is TGCAGCGTTGAAGATCGGGACAAAGGGCCCTCTGGAAACACCATATATTTT. The variable domain in full, with the rest retrieved from reference TRBV29-1 and TRBJ1-3, is SAVISQKPSRDICQRGTSLTIQCQVDSQVTMMFWYRQQPGQSLTLIATANQGSEATYESGFVIDKFPISRPNLTFSTLTVSNMSPEDSSIYLCSVEDRDKGPSGNTIYFGEGSWLTVV.

The chain combines TRBV6-1 with TRBJ1-2; no clear D gene. V was pared by 2 bases and J by 7 bases, with 14 bases between. The CDR3 runs to 14 residues. Per the germline V gene, CDR1 is MNHNS and CDR2 is SASEGT. The DNA for the CDR3 is TGTGCCAGCAGTGAAAGTGGTCGAAGTGGTGGCTACACCTTC. It codes for CASSESGRSGGYTF.

The chain has TRBV19 and TRBJ2-3; a possible D gene is TRBD2 (6 bases). Germline loops: CDR1 LNHDA, CDR2 SQIVND (reference sequence). The CDR3 has 14 amino acids. Trimming pared 1 base from V and 2 bases from J, leaving 7 bases between. The CDR3 here is CASSIAGATDTQYF. CDR3 in DNA: TGTGCCAGTAGTATAGCGGGAGCCACAGATACGCAGTATTTT.